A selection of T cell receptor beta chains follows, all from one sample in a study of a mutant IDH1 vaccine in newly diagnosed glioma. What these receptors recognize is not known. The method was immunoSEQ multiplex PCR; TCRdb's version includes in-frame clones alone and lacks a portion of them. The profile covers tens of thousands of clones, with 90% appearing a single time and about 4.6% taken by the ten largest. The specimen comprised PBMCs, sampled from a glioma patient whose treatment included an IDH1 peptide vaccine. The receptors derive from a woman aged 35 to 49 with glioma. CDR3s include the opening cysteine and the closing phenylalanine or tryptophan. The D gene is left open where the match is weak. The listing skips clone size in some rows; elsewhere it reads once, few, many or a size class.

j_call clone_size d_call v_call cdr3_nt cdr3_aa
TRBJ2-2 NA NA TRBV11-2 TGTGCCAGCAGCTTAGAGCCAGGGCTGAACACCGGGGAGCTGTTTTTT CASSLEPGLNTGELFF
TRBJ2-5 NA TRBD1 TRBV7-2 TGTGCCAGCAGGCAGGGGGCATCTAGAGAGACCCAGTACTTC CASRQGASRETQYF
TRBJ1-2 NA NA TRBV28 TGTGCCAGCAGTTTGGACGGTAACTATGGCTACACCTTC CASSLDGNYGYTF
TRBJ2-1 NA TRBD2 TRBV5-4 TGTGCCAGCAGCGTAGGACTAGCGGGAGTAGTTGAGCAGTTCTTC CASSVGLAGVVEQFF
TRBJ1-1 NA NA TRBV13 TGTGCCAGCAGCCCAGAGGGGATTAACACTGAAGCTTTCTTT CASSPEGINTEAFF
TRBJ2-7 NA NA TRBV5-1 TGCGCCAGCAGCTACGGGGATAGGGACGAGCAGTACTTC CASSYGDRDEQYF
TRBJ1-1 NA NA TRBV18 TGTGCCAGCTCACCGGACAGTATGAACACTGAAGCTTTCTTT CASSPDSMNTEAFF
TRBJ2-7 NA TRBD1 TRBV6-1 TGTGCCAGCTTCGACCCCGGGACAGCATACTACGAGCAGTACTTC CASFDPGTAYYEQYF
TRBJ2-3 NA NA TRBV19 TGTGCCAGTAGTATAGATGAGGATACGCAGTATTTT CASSIDEDTQYF
TRBJ1-1 NA NA TRBV5-1 TGCGCCAGCAGCTTGAACAGGAATGAAGCTTTCTTT CASSLNRNEAFF
TRBJ2-7 NA NA TRBV27 TGTGCCAGCAGTTCCGCCCTAAAAAAGCAGTACTTC CASSSALKKQYF
TRBJ1-1 NA NA TRBV7-9 TGTGCCAGCAGATTCATGAACACTGAAGCTTTCTTT CASRFMNTEAFF
TRBJ1-3 NA TRBD1 TRBV7-8 TGTGCCAGCAGCCCGGGCCGGACAGGGAGTTCTAAAGGAAACACCATATATTTT CASSPGRTGSSKGNTIYF
TRBJ2-7 NA TRBD1 TRBV7-9 TGTGCCAGCATCTCGGCAGGGGGTTACGAGCAGTACTTC CASISAGGYEQYF
TRBJ2-1 once NA TRBV29-1 TGCAGCGTTGTCGGCGGGACTCATGGGGGCAATGAGCAGTTCTTC CSVVGGTHGGNEQFF
TRBJ1-4 NA NA TRBV25-1 TGTGCCACTCACGATACCCGGGGGCCCGGTGAAAAACTGTTTTTT CATHDTRGPGEKLFF
TRBJ2-5 NA NA TRBV4-1 TGCGCCAGCAGCATAGACAGCGAAGAGACCCAGTACTTC CASSIDSEETQYF
TRBJ2-5 once NA TRBV15 TGTGCCACCAGCAGAGATCGGAGAGGTGGGCGCCAAGAGACCCAGTACTTC CATSRDRRGGRQETQYF
TRBJ1-1 NA NA TRBV7-2 TGTGCCAGCAGCGCCATAGGGTCAGGGTGGACCACTGAAGCTTTCTTT CASSAIGSGWTTEAFF
TRBJ2-3 NA NA TRBV5-4 TGTGCCAGCAGCGGGCAGCGGAGAGGGAATGCAGATACGCAGTATTTT CASSGQRRGNADTQYF
TRBJ1-5 NA NA TRBV4-1 TGCGCCAGCAGCCAAGGGTGGGGGGAATGGAATCAGCCCCAGCATTTT CASSQGWGEWNQPQHF
TRBJ2-2 NA NA TRBV5-1 TGCGCCAGCAGCCCCTCTCCCGTATTCAACACCGGGGAGCTGTTTTTT CASSPSPVFNTGELFF
TRBJ1-2 NA TRBD1 TRBV29-1 TGCAGCTCCCGGGACAGACCTAACTATGGCTACACCTTC CSSRDRPNYGYTF
TRBJ2-4 NA TRBD2 TRBV2 TGTGCCAGCACCCAGGAAAAACTAGCGGTGGGAGCCAAAAACATTCAGTACTTC CASTQEKLAVGAKNIQYF
TRBJ1-2 once NA TRBV6-4 TGTGCCAGCAGCCCTCCGGGGCGCGGCTATGGCTACACCTTC CASSPPGRGYGYTF
TRBJ2-7 NA TRBD1 TRBV29-1 TGCAGCGTTGTAGCAGGGGGTCCCTACGAGCAGTACTTC CSVVAGGPYEQYF
TRBJ2-7 NA TRBD1 TRBV2 TGTGCCAGCGCCCGGACAGGGAGCTCCTACGAGCAGTACTTC CASARTGSSYEQYF
TRBJ2-7 NA NA TRBV5-5 TGTGCCAGCTGGGGGACTGTCTCCTACGAGCAGTACTTC CASWGTVSYEQYF
TRBJ1-4 once NA TRBV29-1 TGCAGCGTACGGCGGGACCCTAATGAAAAACTGTTTTTT CSVRRDPNEKLFF
TRBJ1-1 NA NA TRBV30 TGTGCCTGGAGTCCCCTGGGGGAAGCTTTCTTT CAWSPLGEAFF
TRBJ2-7 once TRBD1 TRBV5-4 TGTGCCAGCAGCTTTAAGGGGACAGGGAGGGGCGAGCAGTACTTC CASSFKGTGRGEQYF
TRBJ2-7 NA NA TRBV25-1 TGTGCCAGCAGGGTTCCGGGACCCCAACAGGCCCGATCCTACGAGCAGTACTTC CASRVPGPQQARSYEQYF
TRBJ2-7 once TRBD1 TRBV2 TGTGCCAGCAGCCCGGACAGGTTCTACGAGCAGTACTTC CASSPDRFYEQYF
TRBJ1-5 NA TRBD1 TRBV4-1 TGCGCCAGCAGCCAACCGGGACAGGAGCGGGCTCAGCCCCAGCATTTT CASSQPGQERAQPQHF